One and the same sample provided the 25 T cell receptor beta chains below, sequenced in a study of blood T cell repertoires in COVID-19. This table comes from immunoSEQ multiplex PCR, and its TCRdb copy is limited to in-frame clones, with some not included. The table shows around 250,000 clones, with 86% occurring only once. Material: peripheral blood. The receptors derive from a woman younger than 45 with active or convalescent COVID-19.

The rearrangement joins TRBV6-2 or TRBV6-3 to TRBJ2-1; 9 nucleotides match TRBD2. The germline CDR1 and CDR2 sequences are MNHEY and SVGEGT. The CDR3 has 15 amino acids. After removal of 6 bases from V and 9 bases from J, the junction contained 12 bases not matched to a gene. DNA of the CDR3: TGTGCCAGCAGCCCCGGCCTAGCGGGGCCCCTTGAGCAGTTCTTC. Translation gives CASSPGLAGPLEQFF.

The chain carries TRBV28 and TRBJ1-1; possibly TRBD1 for D (6 bases). Germline-derived CDR1 and CDR2 are MDHEN and SYDVKM. There are 12 residues in the CDR3. Trimming pared 8 bases from V and 11 bases from J, leaving 18 bases between. CDR3: CASSWGQNRAFF. The CDR3 nucleotides read TGTGCCAGCTCGTGGGGGCAAAACAGGGCTTTCTTT.

This clone showed up just a few times. The gene calls are TRBV18 and TRBJ2-3; possibly TRBD1 for D (5 bases). The CDR3 has 15 residues. Trimming took 0 bases from V and 1 from J, leaving 8 bases between them. Germline CDR1 is KGHSH and CDR2 is LQKENI. Here the CDR3 DNA reads TGTGCCAGCTCACCACCTTGGGGCCGCACAGATACGCAGTATTTT. Translation: CASSPPWGRTDTQYF.

This rearrangement joins TRBV18 to TRBJ1-1, with D perhaps matching TRBD1 (5 bases). Trimming cost V 2 bases and J 0 bases, with 7 bases left between them. Germline CDR1 reads KGHSH; CDR2 reads LQKENI. The CDR3 extends over 14 amino acids. The CDR3 reads CASSPLQVNTEAFF. The CDR3 DNA follows: TGTGCCAGCTCACCATTACAGGTGAACACTGAAGCTTTCTTT.

The gene calls are TRBV10-3 and TRBJ1-4, with TRBD1 as a possible D gene (5 bases). Trimming took 2 bases from V and 3 from J, leaving 7 bases between them. Looked up from germline, CDR1 is ENHRY and CDR2 is SYGVKD. The CDR3 runs 14 residues. This chain's CDR3 is CAISEKGSNEKLFF. For the CDR3, the DNA is TGTGCCATCAGTGAGAAGGGGTCTAATGAAAAACTGTTTTTT.

The gene calls are TRBV10-3 and TRBJ2-1; 9 positions agree with TRBD2. Per germline, CDR1 ENHRY and CDR2 SYGVKD. This CDR3 region has 13 residues. Unmatched junction bases numbered 9, after V lost 10 bases and J lost 8 bases. The CDR3 here is CATSGGRLDEQFF. The CDR3 DNA sequence: TGTGCCACAAGCGGGGGGCGTCTGGATGAGCAGTTCTTC.

In its sample, this clone was seen once. The rearrangement joins TRBV4-2 to TRBJ1-1; D might be TRBD1 (6 bases). The V gene lost 8 bases and the J gene lost 3 bases, with 13 bases spanning the gap. Germline-derived CDR1 and CDR2 are LGHNA and YNFKEQ. The CDR3 has 13 amino acids. This chain's CDR3 is CASVQGSDTEAFF. The CDR3 nucleotides read TGTGCCAGCGTGCAGGGGTCTGACACTGAAGCTTTCTTT.

This chain connects TRBV11-1 to TRBJ2-7; D not resolved. The CDR3 contains 15 residues. V lost 3 bases and J 1 base, leaving 13 bases between the germline ends. CDR1 and CDR2 (germline): SGHAT, FQDESV (reference sequence). The DNA for the CDR3 is TGTGCCAGCAGCTTTGCTCATACTTCGTCCTACGAGCAGTACTTC. Translation: CASSFAHTSSYEQYF.

The chain is built from TRBV12-5 and TRBJ1-2; D is perhaps TRBD1 (6 bases). In germline, CDR1 is LGHNT, CDR2 FRNRAP. The V end lost 2 bases, the J end lost 3 bases, and 10 bases lay between the germline ends. The CDR3 spans 14 residues. CDR3 DNA: TGTGCTAGTGGTTTGAACGACAGGCACTATGGCTACACCTTC. This gives the protein CASGLNDRHYGYTF.

The chain combines TRBV28 with TRBJ1-2; 11 positions match TRBD1. The CDR3 extends over 13 amino acids. CDR1 is MDHEN and CDR2 is SYDVKM in the germline V gene. The V gene end was trimmed by 6 bases and the J gene end by 10 bases; junction bases not matched to a gene: 7. The CDR3 reads CASSSGQGADYTF. In DNA form, the CDR3 reads TGTGCCAGCAGCTCAGGACAGGGGGCAGACTACACCTTC.

To note about this clone: Different DNA sequences within this sample yield the same CDR3. The chain has TRBV7-2 and TRBJ1-2; D may be TRBD1 (5 bases). Germline loops: CDR1 SGHTA, CDR2 FQGNSA. V dropped 4 bases and J dropped 4 bases, with 10 bases sitting between them. The CDR3 covers 13 residues. CDR3 loop: CASSSRGGYGYTF. CDR3 bases: TGTGCCAGCAGCTCCCGCGGGGGCTATGGCTACACCTTC. Complete variable domain (other parts from reference TRBV7-2 and TRBJ1-2): GAGVSQSPSNKVTEKGKDVELRCDPISGHTALYWYRQSLGQGLEFLIYFQGNSAPDKSGLPSDRFSAERTGGSVSTLTIQRTQQEDSAVYLCASSSRGGYGYTFGSGTRLTVV.

V gene TRBV6-5 combines with J gene TRBJ2-1; 7 bases line up with TRBD2. This CDR3 comprises 15 residues. Germline V lookup: CDR1 MNHEY, CDR2 SVGAGI. Germline trimming cut 2 bases from V and 5 bases from J; bases unmatched to any gene: 6. In nucleotides, the CDR3 is TGTGCCAGCAGTTACGGGCTAGCGGTGGACAATGAGCAGTTCTTC. It codes for CASSYGLAVDNEQFF.

The genes are TRBV15 and TRBJ1-5; D uncertain. The CDR3 sequence is 16 residues long. V was cut by 5 bases and J by 4 bases, with 18 bases left in between. Germline V CDR1 and CDR2: LNHNV, YYDKDF (reference sequence). In nucleotides, the CDR3 is TGTGCCACCAGCCCCGTGGCGAACAGCCCGAATCAGCCCCAGCATTTT. This encodes CATSPVANSPNQPQHF. The variable domain in full, completed from reference TRBV15 and TRBJ1-5, reads DAMVIQNPRYQVTQFGKPVTLSCSQTLNHNVMYWYQQKSSQAPKLLFHYYDKDFNNEADTPDNFQSRRPNTSFCFLDIRSPGLGDTAMYLCATSPVANSPNQPQHFGDGTRLSIL.

V is TRBV5-6 and J is TRBJ2-5; a possible D gene is TRBD1 (5 bases). V was cut by 4 bases and J by 1 base, with 17 bases left in between. CDR3 length equals 16 residues. In germline, CDR1 is SGHDT, CDR2 YYEEEE. The CDR3 region has the DNA TGTGCCAGCAGCCGCGTCGGTTTCGACAGCCAAGAGACCCAGTACTTC. Translation gives CASSRVGFDSQETQYF. Together with reference TRBV5-6 and TRBJ2-5, the CDR3 gives the full variable domain: DAGVTQSPTHLIKTRGQQVTLRCSPKSGHDTVSWYQQALGQGPQFIFQYYEEEERQRGNFPDRFSGHQFPNYSSELNVNALLLGDSALYLCASSRVGFDSQETQYFGPGTRLLVL.

J is TRBJ1-1 and V is TRBV18, with TRBD1 matching over 8 bases. The CDR3 has 15 amino acids. J was trimmed by 2 bases and V by 5 bases; bases with no gene match: 7. Germline values: CDR1 KGHSH, CDR2 LQKENI. CDR3 region: CASSTSTGANTEAFF. Written as DNA, the CDR3 is TGTGCCAGCTCAACGTCGACAGGGGCTAACACTGAAGCTTTCTTT.

The chain links TRBV10-3 to TRBJ2-2; 8 bases align to TRBD1. From germline, CDR1 is ENHRY and CDR2 SYGVKD. CDR3 length: 15 amino acids. The V segment lost 4 bases and the J segment 6 bases; nucleotides outside the gene matches: 7. The CDR3 loop is CAISARGLKAGELFF. CDR3 in DNA: TGTGCCATCAGTGCCAGGGGGCTAAAAGCCGGGGAGCTGTTTTTT.

This clone was seen once. This chain joins TRBV11-2 and TRBJ1-2, with D hard to call. CDR3 length equals 13 residues. The germline gives CDR1 SGHAT, CDR2 FQNNGV. Trimming removed 5 bases from V and 6 bases from J, with 13 bases in between. CDR3 sequence (DNA): TGTGCCAGCAGCCCGGGGATCCTCAATGGCTACACCTTC. Translating it yields CASSPGILNGYTF.

This clone was observed a few times. The V call is TRBV7-2, the J call TRBJ2-3; tentative D call: TRBD2 (7 bases). Trimming removed 2 bases from V and 1 base from J, with 16 bases in between. This CDR3 is built from 17 residues. CDR1 and CDR2 from the germline V gene are SGHTA and FQGNSA. The CDR3 protein is CASSLLLGGPGTDTQYF. Written as DNA, the CDR3 is TGTGCCAGCAGCTTATTACTGGGGGGGCCTGGCACAGATACGCAGTATTTT.

This clone was picked up a small number of times. This chain uses TRBV27 with TRBJ1-6; 8 positions agree with TRBD1. J was trimmed by 10 bases and V by 5 bases; bases with no gene match: 7. The CDR3 has 14 amino acids. The germline V gene encodes CDR1 MNHEY and CDR2 SMNVEV (reference sequence). CDR3 in amino acids: CASSPRQGISPLHF. CDR3 nucleotides: TGTGCCAGCAGTCCCCGACAGGGGATCTCACCCCTCCACTTT.

This clone appeared a single time. The genes are TRBV11-3 and TRBJ2-3, with D unclear. Trimming cost V 5 bases and J 4 bases, with 13 bases left between them. The CDR3 spans 14 residues. Looked up from germline, CDR1 is SGHNT and CDR2 is YENEEA. CDR3 DNA sequence: TGTGCCAGCAGCCCTTCCGGTTCCCCAGATACGCAGTATTTT. This encodes CASSPSGSPDTQYF.

This chain uses TRBV10-3 with TRBJ1-2, with TRBD1 matching over 8 bases. J gave up 4 bases and V 11 bases, and 6 bases lay outside the gene matches. Germline lookup yields CDR1 ENHRY and CDR2 SYGVKD. The CDR3 contains 12 residues. This CDR3 reads CASGQGVYGYTF. In DNA form, the CDR3 reads TGTGCCTCCGGACAGGGCGTCTATGGCTACACCTTC.

The J gene is TRBJ2-1, the V gene TRBV9; 7 nucleotides agree with TRBD1. The CDR3 sequence is 13 residues long. CDR1 is SGDLS and CDR2 is YYNGEE in the germline V gene. Unmatched junction bases numbered 8, after V lost 4 bases and J lost 10 bases. CDR3 in DNA: TGTGCCAGCAGCACCCGACAGGGTTTAGAGCAGTTCTTC. Amino acids: CASSTRQGLEQFF. The variable domain in full, completed from reference TRBV9 and TRBJ2-1, reads DSGVTQTPKHLITATGQRVTLRCSPRSGDLSVYWYQQSLDQGLQFLIQYYNGEERAKGNILERFSAQQFPDLHSELNLSSLELGDSALYFCASSTRQGLEQFFGPGTRLTVL.

The chain employs TRBV25-1 and TRBJ1-2; D is unresolved. V lost 4 bases and J lost 4, with 4 bases in between. Germline loops: CDR1 MGHDK, CDR2 SYGVNS. The CDR3 extends over 11 amino acids. The CDR3 DNA sequence: TGTGCCAGCAGTGCCGTCTATGGCTACACCTTC. Its translation is CASSAVYGYTF.

This rearrangement joins TRBV6-5 to TRBJ2-5; 10 nucleotides agree with TRBD1. Per the germline V gene, CDR1 is MNHEY and CDR2 is SVGAGI. Losses at the gene ends were 8 bases for V and 5 bases for J; bases not matched to a gene: 8. This CDR3 is built from 14 residues. The CDR3 coding sequence is TGTGCCAGCGCCCGACAGGGGGCAACGGAGACCCAGTACTTC. It codes for CASARQGATETQYF.

There are a few counts of this clone. CDR3 sequence reads: CASRGGLGTDTQYF. CDR3 bases: TGTGCCAGCAGAGGGGGACTAGGAACAGATACGCAGTATTTT. The V and J genes are TRBV4-2 and TRBJ2-3; 8 nucleotides line up with TRBD2. The germline V gene has CDR1 LGHNA and CDR2 YNFKEQ. Germline trimming cut 6 bases from V and 3 bases from J; bases unmatched to any gene: 5. The CDR3 contains 14 residues.